This T cell receptor beta chain is from a study of CD8+ T cells in alopecia areata. The authors extracted RNA and reverse transcribed it into cDNA as the sequencing template. The repertoire was sequenced with immunoSEQ multiplex PCR; TCRdb's copy has only in-frame clones and lacks some. The sample contains 200,000 to 250,000 clones, more than 45% of which appear only once. In its sample, this clone was seen a few times. The sample in question was CD4+ T cells sorted from blood, obtained at week 0. The receptor's source is a human donor with alopecia areata.

The CDR3 nucleotides read TGTGCCAGCAGTGAACGGGCAGTGGTCATCAAAACGGAGCAGTACTTC. Protein: CASSERAVVIKTEQYF. This chain connects TRBV2 to TRBJ2-7; D ambiguous. CDR1 and CDR2 from the germline V gene are SNHLY and FYNNEI. The CDR3 is made up of 16 amino acids. V dropped 2 bases and J dropped 7 bases, with 21 bases sitting between them.